Listed below are T cell receptor beta chains from one sample, sequenced in a study of monozygotic twins with inflammatory bowel disease. From the 5' RACE reads, TCRdb lists one entry per CDR3 protein and no DNA. This sample lists roughly 320,000 distinct CDR3 sequences; its ten largest clones have over 5.5%. The specimen was blood. The receptor set was obtained from a human donor with ulcerative colitis or Crohn's disease, or a healthy co-twin of an affected twin (not recorded which). Both conserved end residues are part of each CDR3.

J gene,V gene,CDR3 length,CDR3 protein
TRBJ2-7,TRBV7-2,16,CASSLALAGAVYEQYF
TRBJ1-6,TRBV25-1,22,CASSEANEQGLGSPWDNSPLHF
TRBJ2-7,TRBV20-1,13,CSAPLAGAYEQYF
TRBJ1-1,TRBV20-1,16,CSAQLGPGQLNTEAFF
TRBJ1-5,TRBV6-6,14,CASSSTVGNQPQHF
TRBJ2-5,TRBV7-2,14,CASSLLAWGETQYF
TRBJ2-1,TRBV6-5,17,CASTSLTSGEHNNEQFF
TRBJ1-5,TRBV12-3/TRBV12-4,17,CASSLRWTAYSNQPQHF
TRBJ2-1,TRBV5-6,12,CASSFRRQGQFF
TRBJ1-5,TRBV6-1,15,CASSSTDRGYQPQHF
TRBJ2-6,TRBV11-1,18,CASSPLGYIGAGANVLTF
TRBJ2-4,TRBV6-5,18,CASSYADRVYGFGNIQYF
TRBJ2-7,TRBV7-9,14,CASSLGDRLYEQYF
TRBJ2-1,TRBV4-2,15,CASSPLGSGNNEQFF
TRBJ2-7,TRBV28,12,CASESPFYEQYF
TRBJ1-6,TRBV12-3/TRBV12-4,16,CASSLTGSSYNSPLHF
TRBJ2-1,TRBV15,14,CATSSQGPGNEQFF
TRBJ1-6,TRBV30,15,CAWSAPKGARSPLHF
TRBJ2-1,TRBV7-2,13,CASSFPPVPEQFF
TRBJ1-2,TRBV5-1,13,CASSSGQSYGYTF
TRBJ1-2,TRBV5-5,18,CASSPLSGTGVADYGYTF
TRBJ1-6,TRBV11-2,18,CASSLSWVGGQGNSPLHF
TRBJ2-2,TRBV9,15,CASSVGGPATGELFF
TRBJ1-3,TRBV9,15,CASSQTGGSGNTIYF
TRBJ1-2,TRBV19,13,CASSHGFNYGYTF
TRBJ2-1,TRBV11-1,18,CASRPPRSVAGSYNEQFF
TRBJ1-2,TRBV5-1,15,CASSLYTSGSSGYTF
TRBJ1-1,TRBV7-2,15,CASSFFGPGRTEAFF
TRBJ2-2,TRBV7-2,15,CASSTEQGAAGELFF
TRBJ1-1,TRBV5-4,15,CASSFQFQANPEAFF
TRBJ2-7,TRBV3-1,15,CASSQRGAVPYEQYF
TRBJ1-2,TRBV28,17,CASSCLLGDTSKWGYTF
TRBJ2-5,TRBV7-7,13,CASSLEIKETQYF
TRBJ1-1,TRBV7-3,16,CASSPRGQASITEAFF
TRBJ2-3,TRBV20-1,14,CSATTGRRTDTQYF
TRBJ2-5,TRBV4-1,14,CASSQGRGSETQYF
TRBJ1-1,TRBV20-1,12,CSASLTGTEALF
TRBJ1-2,TRBV27,15,CASSLSAGSGYGYTF
TRBJ2-1,TRBV7-9,15,CASSRTRETYNEQFF
TRBJ2-3,TRBV7-9,17,CASSWMSGRAGGDTQYF
TRBJ2-5,TRBV7-9,14,CASSLTGGQETQYF
TRBJ2-2,TRBV5-5,16,CASHKIAGSNTGELFF
TRBJ2-1,TRBV7-3,16,CASSRSGGASYNEQFF
TRBJ1-5,TRBV7-2,14,CASSLIRVNQPQHF
TRBJ1-6,TRBV27,15,CASSVISSYNSPLHF
TRBJ2-3,TRBV7-9,15,CASSLGRDEADTQYF
TRBJ2-3,TRBV18,14,CASSPPGVADTQYF
TRBJ2-1,TRBV18,13,CASSPRREYEQFF
TRBJ2-7,TRBV20-1,15,CSADSGGRFSYEQYF
TRBJ1-6,TRBV3-1,14,CASSQDPTNSPLHF
TRBJ2-1,TRBV12-3/TRBV12-4,14,CASSLIPPRNEQFF
TRBJ2-1,TRBV19,15,CASGIWRQGYNEQFF
TRBJ2-3,TRBV28,14,CASSPGGGEDTQYF
TRBJ2-3,TRBV7-2,11,CASSRRDTQYF
TRBJ2-1,TRBV7-9,16,CASSLWGSGSAWEQFF
TRBJ1-5,TRBV12-3/TRBV12-4,15,CASRLDREGAQPQHF
TRBJ1-2,TRBV11-3,13,CASSLAGGRGYTF
TRBJ1-5,TRBV27,15,CASSQGQISNQPQHF